This record covers a single T cell receptor (beta chain). The antigen is undetermined. This entry belongs to a study of blood T cells in healthy people across ages. Combining a sample-barcoded 5' primer with a J-beta primer mix, a second PCR ran for 7 to 11 cycles. TCRdb reprocessed the 5' RACE reads with MiXCR, giving one entry per CDR3 protein. Here the sample spans about 670,000 distinct CDR3 sequences, roughly half being singletons. Findings of the study overall: Per million T cells, the diversity of TCR beta decreased roughly linearly as age advanced. Changes seen in expanded clonotypes were possibly confounded by donor CMV status left unknown. TCR beta diversity correlated strongly with naive T cell percentage.

This sequence was found in a woman of 80 years or more in good health. Sequencing was done on a sample of blood.

The CDR3 DNA is TGTGCCAGCAGCCGCGGGGGGGCGGGAGGCTACAATGAGCAGTTCTTC. This translates into CASSRGGAGGYNEQFF. The rearrangement uses TRBV3-1 and TRBJ2-1; 9 nucleotides agree with TRBD2. The J segment lost 3 bases and the V segment lost 4 bases, leaving 7 bases of the junction unmatched. Germline CDR1 LGHDT, CDR2 YNNKEL (reference sequence). The CDR3 has 16 amino acids.